The entry below gives a single TCR beta chain sequence along with its context. Its cognate antigen is unknown. CDR3 length: 15 residues. V lost 0 bases and J lost 4, with 10 bases in between. CDR1 is SGDLS, CDR2 YYNGEE, per germline. These data come from a study of OX40 agonist ivuxolimab in advanced cancers. Study in general: Patients with hepatocellular carcinoma, melanoma, renal cell or head and neck cancer made up the dose-escalation patients.

The method was immunoSEQ multiplex PCR; TCRdb's version includes in-frame clones alone and lacks a portion of them. The sample shows approximately 50,000 clones, around nine tenths of them seen only once. Study-wide findings and caveats: Fewer expanded clones were found on average in CD4+ than in CD8+ T cells.

The material sequenced was CD4+ or CD8+ T cells sorted from blood, taken in a trial of the OX40 agonist ivuxolimab. This receptor was identified in an adult with an advanced solid tumor such as melanoma, head and neck, liver or kidney cancer. The chain combines TRBV9 with TRBJ1-4; possible D gene TRBD1, 6 bases. The CDR3 loop is CASSVAAGVNEKLFF. As DNA, the CDR3 is TGTGCCAGCAGCGTAGCGGCAGGGGTTAATGAAAAACTGTTTTTT.